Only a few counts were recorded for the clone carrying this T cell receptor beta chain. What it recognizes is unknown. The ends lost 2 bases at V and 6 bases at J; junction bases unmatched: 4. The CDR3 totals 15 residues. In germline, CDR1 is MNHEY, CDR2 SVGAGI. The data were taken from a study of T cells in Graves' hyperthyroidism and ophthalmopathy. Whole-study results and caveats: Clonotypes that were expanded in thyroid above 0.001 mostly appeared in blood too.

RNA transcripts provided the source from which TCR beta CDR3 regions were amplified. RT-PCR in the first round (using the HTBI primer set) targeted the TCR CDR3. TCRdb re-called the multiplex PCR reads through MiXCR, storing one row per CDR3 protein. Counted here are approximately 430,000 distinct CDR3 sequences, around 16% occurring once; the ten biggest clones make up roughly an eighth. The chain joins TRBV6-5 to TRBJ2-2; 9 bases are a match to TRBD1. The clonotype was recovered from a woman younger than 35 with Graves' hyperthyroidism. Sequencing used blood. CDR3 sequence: CASSYGTGRPGELFF. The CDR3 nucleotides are TGTGCCAGCAGTTACGGGACAGGGAGGCCCGGGGAGCTGTTTTTT.